The 3 T cell receptor beta chains below were found in one sample sequenced in a study of Graves' ophthalmopathy and Graves' hyperthyroidism. The authors amplified TCR beta CDR3 regions, and they did so from RNA transcripts for repertoire sequencing. In the first round, RT-PCR was carried out with HTBI primers, and a multiplex PCR formed the second round. One entry per CDR3 protein, called by TCRdb with MiXCR from the multiplex PCR reads. The sample has over 450,000 distinct CDR3 sequences, approximately 14% seen once. Specimen: blood. The receptor source for this set is a woman under 40 with Graves' ophthalmopathy.

This clonotype was counted many times. The chain recombines TRBV28 with TRBJ2-7; D possibly uses TRBD1 or TRBD2 (5 bases each). The CDR3 is made up of 14 amino acids. Trimming stripped 6 bases from V and 3 bases from J, with 15 bases between. Germline values: CDR1 MDHEN, CDR2 SYDVKM. For the CDR3, the DNA is TGTGCCAGCAGGGATTTGGGGGAAAACTACGAGCAGTACTTC. It encodes CASRDLGENYEQYF.

This clonotype was observed many times. The chain combines TRBV30 with TRBJ1-2, with a weak D call TRBD1 (6 bases). Trimming took off 2 bases at V and 6 bases at J, with 25 bases between the two ends. CDR1 and CDR2 (germline): GTSNPN, SVGIG (reference sequence). There are 17 residues in the CDR3. This CDR3 is CAWSRESTGRTTNGYTF. As DNA, the CDR3 is TGTGCCTGGAGTCGGGAATCCACAGGGAGGACAACTAATGGCTACACCTTC. The entire variable domain, with the rest obtained from reference TRBV30 and TRBJ1-2, is as follows: SQTIHQWPATLVQPVGSPLSLECTVEGTSNPNLYWYRQAAGRGLQLLFYSVGIGQISSEVPQNLSASRPQDRQFILSSKKLLLSDSGFYLCAWSRESTGRTTNGYTFGSGTRLTVV.

With regard to this clonotype: A much larger clone differs from this one at a single base, so this may be a read error. The V call is TRBV7-8, the J call TRBJ2-5, with D perhaps TRBD2 (5 bases). Germline V CDR1 and CDR2: SGHVS, FQNEAQ. The length of the CDR3 is 13 residues. The CDR3: CASSLFSEETKYF. The CDR3 coding sequence is TGTGCCAGCAGCTTATTCTCGGAGGAGACCAAGTACTTC.